This TCR beta chain was profiled in a study of cytomegalovirus exposure and HLA in healthy donors. General observations from the study: Later analysis demonstrated an association between a missense DCLRE1C variant and TCR beta V- and J-gene trimming. Follow-up analysis seemed to connect common viral pathogens with several of the most significant clusters identified.

To note about this clone: The antigen is unknown.

PCR involved 60 Vbeta and 13 Jbeta primers. Methods used by the authors: The count from a later analysis was some 83 million unique TCR beta chains, 9 million to 12 million of them shared. Produced via immunoSEQ multiplex PCR; TCRdb's table is partial and in-frame only. From that table come the V and J calls and clone size; the DNA was used to work out D and trimming. The table has roughly 230,000 clones, roughly 85% seen once. With V trimmed by 6 bases and J by 2 bases, 8 bases remained unmatched. The CDR3 sequence is 15 residues long. Looked up from germline, CDR1 is SQVTM and CDR2 is ANQGSEA. Despite likely unrecorded immune exposures, the donors were nominally healthy at the time of sampling.

The sequence derives from a girl aged 2 to 9 in good health and CMV-seronegative. The sample taken for sequencing was PBMCs. The chain combines TRBV29-1 with TRBJ1-5; 9 bases line up with TRBD1. This chain's CDR3 is CSVRGTGKGNQPQHF. CDR3 DNA: TGCAGCGTGCGGGGGACAGGGAAAGGCAATCAGCCCCAGCATTTT.